The rows below give T cell receptor beta chains drawn from one sample of a study of blood T cell repertoires in COVID-19. Assay used: immunoSEQ multiplex PCR; TCRdb lists only in-frame clones, some missing. The table includes fewer than 300,000 clones, approximately 90% detected once. Material for sequencing was peripheral blood. The receptors shown here come from a woman aged 25 to 39 with COVID-19, enrolled during active disease. Both conserved end residues are part of each CDR3. D genes are given only for firm matches. Clone size is shown for a subset of rows, as once, few, many or a class of expanded clone.

V gene	D gene	clone size	J gene	CDR3 protein	CDR3 DNA
TRBV6-1	-	-	TRBJ1-2	CASSEGGDRGYTF	TGTGCCAGCAGTGAAGGGGGGGATCGAGGCTACACCTTC
TRBV19	-	once	TRBJ1-5	CASSADPGWLGQPQHF	TGTGCCAGTAGTGCCGATCCAGGGTGGTTGGGCCAGCCCCAGCATTTT
TRBV10-2	TRBD2	-	TRBJ2-1	CASSEWSSGHNEQFF	TGCGCCAGCAGTGAGTGGTCTAGCGGACACAATGAGCAGTTCTTC
TRBV27	TRBD1	-	TRBJ2-7	CASSLGQGAYEQYF	TGTGCCAGCAGTTTAGGACAGGGGGCCTACGAGCAGTACTTC
TRBV7-9	-	-	TRBJ1-4	CASSSAVIGFKLFF	TGTGCCAGCAGCTCGGCGGTTATTGGCTTTAAACTGTTTTTT
TRBV7-2	-	-	TRBJ1-4	CASSQYMQGNEKLFF	TGTGCCAGCAGTCAGTACATGCAGGGGAATGAAAAACTGTTTTTT
TRBV25-1	TRBD1	-	TRBJ2-3	CASSDRQGRTDTQYF	TGTGCCAGCAGTGACCGACAGGGGAGAACAGATACGCAGTATTTT
TRBV20-1	-	-	TRBJ2-1	CSIEGHNEQFF	TGCAGCATAGAGGGCCACAATGAGCAGTTCTTC
TRBV5-5	-	few	TRBJ2-7	CASSLAPSAHYEQYF	TGTGCCAGCAGCTTGGCCCCTAGCGCTCACTACGAGCAGTACTTC
TRBV5-5	TRBD2	-	TRBJ2-5	CASSFLLAGGQETQYF	TGTGCCAGCAGCTTTTTACTAGCGGGAGGTCAAGAGACCCAGTACTTC
TRBV28	TRBD1	-	TRBJ1-2	CASSSRDRDLYGYTF	TGTGCCAGCAGCTCCAGGGACAGGGACCTTTATGGCTACACCTTC
TRBV7-2	-	-	TRBJ1-6	CASSTDPLPPLHF	TGTGCCAGCAGCACTGATCCCCTACCACCCCTCCACTTT
TRBV6-5	-	once	TRBJ1-1	CASSATGEAFF	TGTGCCAGCAGCGCAACAGGGGAAGCTTTCTTT
TRBV28	-	-	TRBJ2-7	CASSLSRGYEQYF	TGTGCCAGCAGTTTATCGAGAGGGTACGAGCAGTACTTC
TRBV10-3	TRBD1	-	TRBJ2-7	CAITDRVTYEQYF	TGCGCCATCACGGACAGGGTAACCTACGAGCAGTACTTC
TRBV3-1/TRBV3-2	TRBD2	-	TRBJ2-7	CASSQTGLAGVEQYF	TGTGCCAGCAGCCAGACGGGACTAGCGGGAGTTGAGCAGTACTTC
TRBV5-1	TRBD2	-	TRBJ2-4	CASSLELAGGDIQYF	TGCGCCAGCAGCTTGGAGTTGGCGGGAGGAGACATTCAGTACTTC
TRBV30	TRBD1	-	TRBJ2-5	CAWGDRVRETQYF	TGTGCCTGGGGGGACAGGGTAAGGGAGACCCAGTACTTC
TRBV3-1/TRBV3-2	-	-	TRBJ2-5	CASSLAGGQETQYF	TGTGCCAGCAGCCTGGCGGGCGGACAAGAGACCCAGTACTTC
TRBV3-1/TRBV3-2	TRBD2	-	TRBJ2-7	CASSHLAGGSEQYF	TGTGCCAGCAGCCATCTAGCGGGAGGATCCGAGCAGTACTTC
TRBV6-5	TRBD1	-	TRBJ1-2	CASSYDRGYGYTF	TGTGCCAGCAGTTACGACAGGGGATATGGCTACACCTTC
TRBV5-1	-	-	TRBJ1-1	CASSSGQINTEAFF	TGCGCCAGCAGCTCAGGACAGATCAACACTGAAGCTTTCTTT
TRBV11-3	TRBD1	-	TRBJ2-2	CASSSRQGTEPNTGELFF	TGTGCCAGCAGCTCCCGACAGGGGACGGAGCCGAACACCGGGGAGCTGTTTTTT
TRBV6-6	-	-	TRBJ1-6	CATQGLDSPLHF	TGTGCCACCCAGGGGTTGGATTCACCCCTCCACTTT
TRBV6-5	-	-	TRBJ2-7	CASILDGDGDEQYF	TGTGCCAGCATCCTCGACGGAGACGGGGACGAGCAGTACTTC
TRBV19	TRBD2	-	TRBJ2-3	CASSRASGRSDTQYF	TGTGCCAGTAGTAGGGCTAGCGGGAGATCAGATACGCAGTATTTT
TRBV19	-	-	TRBJ1-5	CASSGTRDSNQPQHF	TGTGCCAGTAGTGGAACCAGGGATAGCAATCAGCCCCAGCATTTT
TRBV19	-	-	TRBJ1-4	CASSAGEEKLFF	TGTGCCAGTAGTGCCGGGGAGGAAAAACTGTTTTTT
TRBV5-1	-	-	TRBJ2-7	CASSLGQRVEQYF	TGCGCCAGCAGCTTGGGGCAGCGTGTCGAGCAGTACTTC
TRBV30	TRBD1	-	TRBJ1-1	CAWSAGTVALKAFF	TGTGCCTGGAGCGCCGGGACAGTGGCCTTAAAAGCTTTCTTT
TRBV28	-	-	TRBJ2-7	CASSLPRDSPHEQYF	TGTGCCAGCAGTTTGCCCCGGGACTCCCCCCACGAGCAGTACTTC
TRBV27	-	-	TRBJ2-3	CASRPTRSTDTQYF	TGTGCCAGCAGGCCGACACGAAGCACAGATACGCAGTATTTT
TRBV3-1/TRBV3-2	-	-	TRBJ2-3	CASSQYADTQYF	TGTGCCAGCAGCCAATATGCAGATACGCAGTATTTT
TRBV6-5	-	-	TRBJ1-2	CASTPRAGSYGYTF	TGTGCCAGCACCCCGAGAGCGGGATCTTATGGCTACACCTTC
TRBV27	TRBD2	-	TRBJ2-7	CASSGKSGSPEQYF	TGTGCCAGCAGTGGGAAGAGCGGGAGTCCCGAGCAGTACTTC
TRBV15	TRBD2	-	TRBJ2-7	CATSMVTGRDEQYF	TGTGCCACCAGCATGGTCACGGGGAGGGACGAGCAGTACTTC
TRBV7-2	-	-	TRBJ2-3	CASSLLAPQDTQYF	TGTGCCAGCAGCTTACTAGCGCCGCAGGATACGCAGTATTTT
TRBV27	-	-	TRBJ1-1	CASRYSENTEAFF	TGTGCCAGCAGGTATAGCGAGAACACTGAAGCTTTCTTT
TRBV28	-	-	TRBJ2-7	CASSLWLGRRVNDEQYF	TGTGCCAGCAGTTTATGGTTGGGACGGAGGGTGAACGACGAGCAGTACTTC
TRBV27	-	-	TRBJ1-2	CASSFSGGSYGYTF	TGTGCCAGCAGTTTTTCCGGTGGGAGTTATGGCTACACCTTC
TRBV5-1	-	-	TRBJ1-1	CASSLGPSGPGDTEAFF	TGCGCCAGCAGCTTGGGACCCTCCGGGCCGGGGGACACTGAAGCTTTCTTT
TRBV7-2	-	-	TRBJ2-1	CASSLAPIGTYNEQFF	TGTGCCAGCAGCTTAGCGCCGATCGGGACCTACAATGAGCAGTTCTTC
TRBV12-5	TRBD1	-	TRBJ1-1	CASALGQTNTEAFF	TGTGCTAGTGCCCTGGGACAGACGAACACTGAAGCTTTCTTT